The rows below give T cell receptor beta chains drawn from one sample of a study of blood T cells in healthy people across ages. TCRdb analysed the 5' RACE reads with MiXCR anew, one entry per CDR3 protein. This sample carries hundreds of thousands of distinct CDR3 sequences, approximately 50% of them seen once, and the ten largest clones take under 35%. The source material was blood. The origin of the receptors is a woman aged 55-75 years in good health. Both conserved end residues are part of each CDR3.

TRBJ2-1 TRBV7-2 CASSSWTSIEQFF
TRBJ1-2 TRBV27 CASRRNTYGYTF
TRBJ2-2 TRBV12-5 CVSGLGSSKNTGELFF
TRBJ2-2 TRBV2 CASSEQGGAGELFF
TRBJ1-1 TRBV7-2 CASSLQTGAGTEAFF
TRBJ2-3 TRBV20-1 CSVGLAGAKDTQYF
TRBJ2-7 TRBV20-1 CSAGGADYEQYF
TRBJ2-3 TRBV14 CASSQVLGGYTDTQYF
TRBJ1-1 TRBV18 CASSPPSGKGEAFF
TRBJ2-1 TRBV12-3/TRBV12-4 CASSLVTGGPKDNEQFF
TRBJ1-2 TRBV27 CATRRGYGYTF
TRBJ2-5 TRBV20-1 CSGRDRGNEAQYF
TRBJ2-3 TRBV7-2 CASSTQFADTQYF
TRBJ2-3 TRBV18 CASSPIYDREDTQYF
TRBJ1-4 TRBV3-1 CASSQVPRDSSNEKLFF
TRBJ2-3 TRBV4-3 CASSQAWVGQGATDTQYF
TRBJ1-2 TRBV12-3/TRBV12-4 CASSFGGGDGYTF
TRBJ2-2 TRBV9 CASSVGQGKVGELFF
TRBJ2-5 TRBV5-1 CASSLEVGWETQYF
TRBJ2-1 TRBV25-1 CASSARDRGDNEQFF
TRBJ2-1 TRBV20-1 CSARPQDGQFF
- TRBV6-1 CASSPGQDYNEQYF
TRBJ1-2 TRBV7-9 CASSLGGRGRFDGYTF
TRBJ2-5 TRBV5-1 CASSLAGEEFAEQYF
TRBJ2-5 TRBV29-1 CSVATQDRETQYF
TRBJ2-3 TRBV4-1 CASSHLLAGGDTQYF
TRBJ1-1 TRBV20-1 CSAELSDLPNTEAFF
TRBJ2-7 TRBV29-1 CSVEGGANEQYF
TRBJ2-7 TRBV19 CASSKGQGNYEQYF
TRBJ2-5 TRBV20-1 CSARGGWVQETQYF
TRBJ2-5 TRBV28 CASSYSLGNRETQYF
TRBJ1-1 TRBV4-2 CASSQDPQGVNTEAFF
TRBJ1-1 TRBV5-5 CASSLMARQMNTEAFF
TRBJ1-5 TRBV4-3 CASSQAISLKGELNQPQHF
TRBJ2-1 TRBV7-2 CASSPVTSYNEQFF
TRBJ2-5 TRBV2 CASSETMYQETQYF
TRBJ2-5 TRBV29-1 CSVERGPYNEQYF
TRBJ2-6 TRBV28 CASSFRSSGANVLTF
TRBJ2-6 TRBV5-1 CASSLEVGGRRANVLTF
TRBJ2-7 TRBV5-6 CASSLTETYEQYF